This TCR beta chain was identified in a study of siplizumab effects on memory and regulatory T cells (dated by TCRdb to the late 2010s). Study-level background: Across about eight responder-stimulator pairs, mixed lymphocyte reactions were run as pairs, around 1 with siplizumab at about 1 ug/mL and around 1 without drug. The study looked at the effect of siplizumab, an anti-CD2 antibody, on alloreactive T-cell subsets in allogeneic mixed lymphocyte reactions made from human PBMCs.

The germline V gene encodes CDR1 SQVTM and CDR2 ANQGSEA. The CDR3 sequence holds 12 residues, the cysteine and phenylalanine included. Kept here is only the CDR3 DNA, which spans 36 bases and is read in frame from base 1. Ends trimmed: V by 8 bases, J by 6 bases; bases unmatched to a gene: 8. General findings and caveats noted by the study authors: Because sequences below about 10^-5 frequency were poorly captured, only a minor fraction of alloreactive clones could be mapped to unstimulated subsets. A naive or memory phenotype could not be assigned to roughly 75-95% of proliferating CD4+ or CD8+ clones. Unstimulated naive T cells appeared more diverse than memory T cells, and naive cells seemed to contribute substantially to the alloresponse. Siplizumab significantly reduced the cumulative frequency of alloreactive sequences traceable to unstimulated CD4+ memory T cells. Of the alloreactive CD4+ clones that could be mapped, the Treg-derived share averaged about 70% with siplizumab compared with around 27% in control reactions. No functional confirmation was obtained for the suppressive function of proliferating Tregs from siplizumab cultures.

For around 6 days, cells in the mixed lymphocyte reaction were kept in coculture at 37 degrees C. Responder PBMCs were labelled with CFSE, stimulator PBMCs were labelled with Violet Dye, and the two were mixed at a 1:1 ratio. Sorted unstimulated T cells and proliferating T cells recovered from mixed lymphocyte reactions were subjected to TCRbeta CDR3 sequencing. Fresh whole blood from about 10 HLA-typed healthy donors served as the source for isolating PBMCs. Proliferating CFSE-low responder T cells were FACS-sorted after the mixed lymphocyte reaction for TCR sequencing. The method was the immunoSEQ multiplex PCR assay. The deep sequencing platform assayed roughly 10^5 TCR templates per sample. Genomic DNA extracted from sorted T cells was used for TCRbeta CDR3 sequencing. The study's own analysis went as follows. The R programming language was used for the clonal analysis of the TCRbeta CDR3 data. Unstimulated samples were compared with post-reaction CFSE-low samples to define alloreactive CD4+ and CD8+ clones. Alloreactive CD4+ clones were assigned to regulatory or non-regulatory origin by matching sequences to sorted unstimulated Treg and non-Treg repertoires. The source is immuneACCESS, and TCRdb retained only in-frame sequences with V and J called. Part of the clones is not carried over; for the studies checked, unresolved V genes explain less than half of this, and the remainder is unexplained. V, J and clone size were drawn from that table, and D and trimming were deduced from the DNA. A total of roughly 8,500 clones appear in this sample, 35% to 45% of them only once. In total, the top ten clones hold 5.5% to 7.5% of the sample.

This clone is classified as medium-sized (0.01 to 0.1%). Its antigen is not yet known. Per-nucleotide qualities are absent, and no much larger clonotype sits a single base away. The sequencing sample was made of CFSE-low (dividing) CD8+ T cells sorted from an allogeneic mixed lymphocyte reaction. The chain employs TRBV29-1 and TRBJ2-7, and 9 bases in between align with TRBD1. This TCR was recovered from a human donor in good health; the cells came from an allogeneic mixed lymphocyte reaction. The bases read TGCAGCTGTACAGGGGGCGGGGGCGAGCAGTACTTC. Its protein reads: CSCTGGGGEQYF.